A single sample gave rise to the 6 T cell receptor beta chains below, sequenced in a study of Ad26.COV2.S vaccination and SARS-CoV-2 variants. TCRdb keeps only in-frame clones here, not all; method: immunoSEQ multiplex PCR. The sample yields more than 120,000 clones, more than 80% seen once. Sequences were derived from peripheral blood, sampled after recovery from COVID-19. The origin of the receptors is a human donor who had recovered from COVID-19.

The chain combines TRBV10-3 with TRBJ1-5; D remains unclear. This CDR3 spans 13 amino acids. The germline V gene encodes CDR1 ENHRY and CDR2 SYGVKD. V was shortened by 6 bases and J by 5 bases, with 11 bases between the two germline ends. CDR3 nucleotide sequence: TGTGCCATCAGCTTAGGATTAGATCAGCCCCAGCATTTT. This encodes CAISLGLDQPQHF.

As DNA, the CDR3 is TGCAGCGCCGCAGCGGGGGTTAACACCGGGGAGCTGTTTTTT. It encodes CSAAAGVNTGELFF. The chain is built from TRBV29-1 and TRBJ2-2; 8 bases are a match to TRBD2. Germline V CDR1 and CDR2: SQVTM, ANQGSEA. CDR3 length: 14 residues. With 7 bases clipped from V and 2 bases from J, the junction kept 6 bases outside the gene matches.

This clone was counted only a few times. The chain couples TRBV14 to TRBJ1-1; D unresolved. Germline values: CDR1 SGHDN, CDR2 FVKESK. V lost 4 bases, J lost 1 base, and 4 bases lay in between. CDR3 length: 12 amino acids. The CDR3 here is CASSPQNTEAFF. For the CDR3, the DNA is TGTGCCAGCAGCCCGCAGAACACTGAAGCTTTCTTT.

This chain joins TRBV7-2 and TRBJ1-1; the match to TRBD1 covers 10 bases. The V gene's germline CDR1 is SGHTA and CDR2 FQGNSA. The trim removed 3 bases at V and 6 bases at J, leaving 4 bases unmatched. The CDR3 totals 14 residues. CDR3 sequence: CASSFGTGVSEAFF. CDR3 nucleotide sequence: TGTGCCAGCAGCTTCGGGACAGGGGTTTCTGAAGCTTTCTTT.

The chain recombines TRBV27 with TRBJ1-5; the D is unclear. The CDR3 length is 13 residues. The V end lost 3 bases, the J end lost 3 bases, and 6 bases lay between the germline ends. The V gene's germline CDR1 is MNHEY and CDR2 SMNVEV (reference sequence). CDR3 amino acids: CASSFSLNQPQHF. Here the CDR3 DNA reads TGTGCCAGCAGTTTCAGTCTCAATCAGCCCCAGCATTTT.

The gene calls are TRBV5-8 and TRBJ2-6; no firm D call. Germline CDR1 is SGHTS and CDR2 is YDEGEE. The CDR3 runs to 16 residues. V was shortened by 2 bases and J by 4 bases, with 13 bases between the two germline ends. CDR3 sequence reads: CASSLTRAAGANVLTF. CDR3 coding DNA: TGTGCCAGCAGCTTAACAAGGGCGGCCGGGGCCAACGTCCTGACTTTC.